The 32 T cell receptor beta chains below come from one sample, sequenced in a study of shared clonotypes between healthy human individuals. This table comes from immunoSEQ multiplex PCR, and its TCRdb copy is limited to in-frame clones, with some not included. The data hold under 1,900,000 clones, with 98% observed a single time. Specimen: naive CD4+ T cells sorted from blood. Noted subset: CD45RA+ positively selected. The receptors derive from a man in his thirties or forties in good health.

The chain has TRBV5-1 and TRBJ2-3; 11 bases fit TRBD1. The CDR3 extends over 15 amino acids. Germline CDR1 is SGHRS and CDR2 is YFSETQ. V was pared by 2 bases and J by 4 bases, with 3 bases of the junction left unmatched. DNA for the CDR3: TGCGCCAGCAGCTTCGGACAGGGGGCCGCAGATACGCAGTATTTT. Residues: CASSFGQGAADTQYF.

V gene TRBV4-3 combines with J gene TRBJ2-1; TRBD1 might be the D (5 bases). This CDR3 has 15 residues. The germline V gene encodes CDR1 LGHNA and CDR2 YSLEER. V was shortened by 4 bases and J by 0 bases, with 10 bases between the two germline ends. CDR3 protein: CASSPRQSSYNEQFF. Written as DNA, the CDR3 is TGCGCCAGCAGCCCCCGACAGAGCTCCTACAATGAGCAGTTCTTC.

The CDR3 nucleotides are TGCGCCAGCAGCTTGGAAGACGGGACTCGGCAGCAGTTCTTC. Encoded protein: CASSLEDGTRQQFF. The chain combines TRBV5-1 with TRBJ2-1; maybe TRBD2 (6 bases). Germline V CDR1 and CDR2: SGHRS, YFSETQ. This CDR3 spans 14 amino acids. Trimming pared 0 bases from V and 11 bases from J, leaving 15 bases between.

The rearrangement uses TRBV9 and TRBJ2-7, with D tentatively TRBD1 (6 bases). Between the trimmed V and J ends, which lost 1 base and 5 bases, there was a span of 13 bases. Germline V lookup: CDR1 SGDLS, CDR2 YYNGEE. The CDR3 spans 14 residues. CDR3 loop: CASSVQGLGDEQYF. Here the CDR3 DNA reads TGTGCCAGCAGCGTACAGGGGTTAGGAGACGAGCAGTACTTC.

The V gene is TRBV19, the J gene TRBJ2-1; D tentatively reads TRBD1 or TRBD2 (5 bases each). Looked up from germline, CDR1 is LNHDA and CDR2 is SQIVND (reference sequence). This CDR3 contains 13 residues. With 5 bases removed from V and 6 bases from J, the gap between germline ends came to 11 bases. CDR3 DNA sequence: TGTGCCAGTAGTCTAGGGGAGATCAATGAGCAGTTCTTC. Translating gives CASSLGEINEQFF.

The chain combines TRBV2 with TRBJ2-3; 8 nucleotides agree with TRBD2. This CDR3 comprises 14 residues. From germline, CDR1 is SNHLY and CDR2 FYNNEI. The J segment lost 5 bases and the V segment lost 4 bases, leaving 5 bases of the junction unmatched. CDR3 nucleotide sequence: TGTGCCAGCAGTGGGAGCGGGAGATTAGATACGCAGTATTTT. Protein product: CASSGSGRLDTQYF.

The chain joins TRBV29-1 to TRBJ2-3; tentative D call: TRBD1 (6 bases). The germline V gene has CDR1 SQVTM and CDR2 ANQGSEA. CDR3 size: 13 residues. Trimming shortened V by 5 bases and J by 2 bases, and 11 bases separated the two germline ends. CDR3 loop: CSVLRGNTDTQYF. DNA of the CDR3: TGCAGCGTTTTGAGGGGGAACACAGATACGCAGTATTTT.

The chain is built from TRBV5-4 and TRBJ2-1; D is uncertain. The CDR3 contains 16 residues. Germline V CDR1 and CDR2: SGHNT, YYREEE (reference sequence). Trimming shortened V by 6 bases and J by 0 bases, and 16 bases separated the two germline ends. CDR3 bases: TGTGCCAGCATTCCCAATGAGGTCAGCTCCTACAATGAGCAGTTCTTC. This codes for CASIPNEVSSYNEQFF.

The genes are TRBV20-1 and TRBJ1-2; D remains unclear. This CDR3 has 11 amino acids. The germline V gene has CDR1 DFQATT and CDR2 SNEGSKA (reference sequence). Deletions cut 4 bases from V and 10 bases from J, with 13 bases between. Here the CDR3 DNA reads TGCAGTGCTAATAAGGCATTAATCTACACCTTC. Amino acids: CSANKALIYTF.

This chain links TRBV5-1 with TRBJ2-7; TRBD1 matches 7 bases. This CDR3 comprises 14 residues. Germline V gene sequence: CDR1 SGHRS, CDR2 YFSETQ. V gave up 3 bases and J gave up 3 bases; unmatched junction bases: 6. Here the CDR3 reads CASSWGQRIYEQYF. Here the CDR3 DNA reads TGCGCCAGCAGCTGGGGACAGAGAATCTACGAGCAGTACTTC. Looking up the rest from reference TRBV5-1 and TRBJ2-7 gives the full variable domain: KAGVTQTPRYLIKTRGQQVTLSCSPISGHRSVSWYQQTPGQGLQFLFEYFSETQRNKGNFPGRFSGRQFSNSRSEMNVSTLELGDSALYLCASSWGQRIYEQYFGPGTRLTVT.

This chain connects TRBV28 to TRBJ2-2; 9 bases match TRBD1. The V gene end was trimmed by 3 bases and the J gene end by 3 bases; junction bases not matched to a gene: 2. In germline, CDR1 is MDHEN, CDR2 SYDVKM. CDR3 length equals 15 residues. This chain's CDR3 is CASSFGTGYTGELFF. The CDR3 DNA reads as TGTGCCAGCAGTTTCGGGACAGGGTACACCGGGGAGCTGTTTTTT.

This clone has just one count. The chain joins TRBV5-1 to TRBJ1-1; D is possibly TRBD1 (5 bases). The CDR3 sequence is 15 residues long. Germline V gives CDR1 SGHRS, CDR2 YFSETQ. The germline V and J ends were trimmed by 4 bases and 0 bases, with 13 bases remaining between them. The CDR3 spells CASSPLRTMNTEAFF. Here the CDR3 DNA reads TGCGCCAGCAGCCCCTTAAGGACAATGAACACTGAAGCTTTCTTT.

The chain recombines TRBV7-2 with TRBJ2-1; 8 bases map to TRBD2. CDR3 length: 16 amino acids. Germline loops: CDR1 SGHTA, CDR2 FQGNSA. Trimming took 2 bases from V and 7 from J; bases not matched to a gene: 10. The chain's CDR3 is CASSLPGLALGNEQFF. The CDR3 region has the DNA TGTGCCAGCAGCTTACCCGGACTAGCCCTGGGTAATGAGCAGTTCTTC. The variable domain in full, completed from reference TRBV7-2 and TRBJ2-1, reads GAGVSQSPSNKVTEKGKDVELRCDPISGHTALYWYRQSLGQGLEFLIYFQGNSAPDKSGLPSDRFSAERTGGSVSTLTIQRTQQEDSAVYLCASSLPGLALGNEQFFGPGTRLTVL.

This CDR3 reads CASSYSTGPGNTIYF. Here the CDR3 DNA reads TGTGCCAGCAGTTACTCGACGGGTCCCGGAAACACCATATATTTT. This chain links TRBV6-5 with TRBJ1-3; no firm D call. Germline V lookup: CDR1 MNHEY, CDR2 SVGAGI. This CDR3 contains 15 residues. V shed 0 bases and J shed 4 bases, with 10 bases lying between them.

CDR3 loop: CASSLSRNNQPQHF. The CDR3 coding sequence is TGTGCCAGCAGCTTATCCCGAAACAATCAGCCCCAGCATTTT. V usage is TRBV7-2 and J usage is TRBJ1-5, with D uncertain. Trimming removed 2 bases from V and 3 bases from J, with 8 bases in between. Per the germline V gene, CDR1 is SGHTA and CDR2 is FQGNSA. The CDR3 extends over 14 amino acids.

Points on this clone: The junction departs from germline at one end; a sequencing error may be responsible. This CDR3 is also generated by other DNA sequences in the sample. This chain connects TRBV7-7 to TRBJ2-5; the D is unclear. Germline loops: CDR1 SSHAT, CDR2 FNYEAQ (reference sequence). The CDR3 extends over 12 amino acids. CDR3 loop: CASSPIQETQYF. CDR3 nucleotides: TGTGCTAGCAGCCCCATCCAAGAGACCCAGTACTTC.

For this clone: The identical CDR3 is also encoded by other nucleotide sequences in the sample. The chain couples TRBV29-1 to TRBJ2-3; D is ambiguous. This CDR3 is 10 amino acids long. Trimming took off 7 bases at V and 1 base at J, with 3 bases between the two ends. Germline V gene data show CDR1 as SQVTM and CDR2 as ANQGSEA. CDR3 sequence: CSAGTDTQYF. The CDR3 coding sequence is TGCAGCGCTGGCACAGATACGCAGTATTTT.

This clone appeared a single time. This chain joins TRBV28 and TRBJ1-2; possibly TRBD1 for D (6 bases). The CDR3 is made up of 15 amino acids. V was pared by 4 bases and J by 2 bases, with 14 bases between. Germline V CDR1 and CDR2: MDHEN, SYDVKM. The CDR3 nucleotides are TGTGCCAGCAGTTCGGCCGGGACACCCAACTATGGCTACACCTTC. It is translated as CASSSAGTPNYGYTF.

CDR3 sequence (DNA): TGCAGCATAAGTTCATTCCAGGGTGAAAAACTGTTTTTT. Residues: CSISSFQGEKLFF. The rearrangement uses TRBV29-1 and TRBJ1-4, with D perhaps TRBD1 (5 bases). Germline CDR1 SQVTM, CDR2 ANQGSEA. The germline V and J ends were trimmed by 8 bases and 7 bases, with 17 bases remaining between them. This CDR3 is built from 13 residues.

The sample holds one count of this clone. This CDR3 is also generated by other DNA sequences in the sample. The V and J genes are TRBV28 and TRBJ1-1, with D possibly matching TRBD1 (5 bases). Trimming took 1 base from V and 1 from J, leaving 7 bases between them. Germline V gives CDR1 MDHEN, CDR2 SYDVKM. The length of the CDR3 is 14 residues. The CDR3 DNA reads TGTGCCAGCAGTTTATTAGGGACGAACACTGAAGCTTTCTTT. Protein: CASSLLGTNTEAFF.

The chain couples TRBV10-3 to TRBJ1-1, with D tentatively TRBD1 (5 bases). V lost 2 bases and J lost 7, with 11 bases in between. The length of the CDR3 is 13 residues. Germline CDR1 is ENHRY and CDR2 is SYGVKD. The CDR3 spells CAISETGVGEAFF. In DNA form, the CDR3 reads TGTGCCATCAGTGAGACAGGTGTTGGTGAAGCTTTCTTT.

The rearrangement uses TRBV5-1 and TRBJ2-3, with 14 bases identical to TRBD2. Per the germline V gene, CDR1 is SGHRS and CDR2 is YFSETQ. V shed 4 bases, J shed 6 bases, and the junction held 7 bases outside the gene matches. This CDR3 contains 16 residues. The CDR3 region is CASSTGLAGVEDTQYF. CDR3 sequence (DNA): TGCGCCAGCAGCACGGGACTAGCGGGAGTAGAGGATACGCAGTATTTT.

CDR3 DNA sequence: TGTGCCAGCTCACCTGGGGGGCAGGTTGGATACGAGCAGTACTTC. Its protein is CASSPGGQVGYEQYF. V is TRBV18 and J is TRBJ2-7; D assignment may be TRBD1 or TRBD2 (6 bases each). Germline CDR1 KGHSH, CDR2 LQKENI. Trimming took off 3 bases at V and 4 bases at J, with 16 bases between the two ends. This CDR3 contains 15 residues.

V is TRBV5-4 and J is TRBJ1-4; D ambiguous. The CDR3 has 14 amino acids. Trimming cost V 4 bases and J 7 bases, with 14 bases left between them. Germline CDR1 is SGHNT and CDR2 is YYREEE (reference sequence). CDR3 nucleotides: TGTGCCAGCAGCAACCCGGAGCAAGTTGAAAAACTGTTTTTT. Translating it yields CASSNPEQVEKLFF.

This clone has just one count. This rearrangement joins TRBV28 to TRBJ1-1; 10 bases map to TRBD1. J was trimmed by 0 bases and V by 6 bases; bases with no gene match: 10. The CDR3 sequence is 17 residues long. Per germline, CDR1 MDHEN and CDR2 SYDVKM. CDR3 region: CASSPTGGAPMNTEAFF. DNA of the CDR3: TGTGCCAGCAGCCCGACAGGGGGCGCACCAATGAACACTGAAGCTTTCTTT.

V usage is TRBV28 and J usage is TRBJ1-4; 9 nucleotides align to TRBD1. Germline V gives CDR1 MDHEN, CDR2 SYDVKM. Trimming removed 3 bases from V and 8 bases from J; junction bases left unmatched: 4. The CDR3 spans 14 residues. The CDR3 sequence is CASSFGTGYEKLFF. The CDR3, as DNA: TGTGCCAGCAGTTTTGGGACAGGGTACGAAAAACTGTTTTTT.

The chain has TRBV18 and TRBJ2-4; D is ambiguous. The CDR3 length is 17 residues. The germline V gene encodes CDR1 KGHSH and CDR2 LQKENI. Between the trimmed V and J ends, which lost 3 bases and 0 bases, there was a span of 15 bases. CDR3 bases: TGTGCCAGCTCACCCCAGGATTTACTGATAGCCAAAAACATTCAGTACTTC. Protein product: CASSPQDLLIAKNIQYF.

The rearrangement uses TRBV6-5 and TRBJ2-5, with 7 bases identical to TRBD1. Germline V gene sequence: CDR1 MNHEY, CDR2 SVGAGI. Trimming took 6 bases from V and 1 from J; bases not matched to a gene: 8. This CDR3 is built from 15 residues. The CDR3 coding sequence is TGTGCCAGCAGCACCCGGGACAGATTCCAAGAGACCCAGTACTTC. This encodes CASSTRDRFQETQYF.

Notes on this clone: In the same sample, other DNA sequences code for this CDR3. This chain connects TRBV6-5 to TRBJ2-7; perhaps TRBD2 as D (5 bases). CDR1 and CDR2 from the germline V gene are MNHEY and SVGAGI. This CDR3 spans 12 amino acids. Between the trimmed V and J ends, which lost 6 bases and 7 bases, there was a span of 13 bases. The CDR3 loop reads CASSPLSGEQYF. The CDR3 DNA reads TGTGCCAGCAGCCCTTTGAGCGGAGAGCAGTACTTC.

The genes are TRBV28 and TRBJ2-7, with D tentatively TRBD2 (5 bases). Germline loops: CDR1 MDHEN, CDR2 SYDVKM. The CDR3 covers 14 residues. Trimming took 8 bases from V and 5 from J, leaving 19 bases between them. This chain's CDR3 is CASVEGGLQNEQYF. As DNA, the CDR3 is TGTGCCAGCGTTGAGGGCGGTTTGCAGAACGAGCAGTACTTC.

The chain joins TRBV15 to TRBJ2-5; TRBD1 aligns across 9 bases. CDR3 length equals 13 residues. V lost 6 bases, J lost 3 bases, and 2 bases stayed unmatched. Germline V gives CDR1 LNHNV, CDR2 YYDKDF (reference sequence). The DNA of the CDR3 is TGTGCCACCAGGACAGGGGGGAAAGAGACCCAGTACTTC. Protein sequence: CATRTGGKETQYF. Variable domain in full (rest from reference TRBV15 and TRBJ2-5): DAMVIQNPRYQVTQFGKPVTLSCSQTLNHNVMYWYQQKSSQAPKLLFHYYDKDFNNEADTPDNFQSRRPNTSFCFLDIRSPGLGDTAMYLCATRTGGKETQYFGPGTRLLVL.

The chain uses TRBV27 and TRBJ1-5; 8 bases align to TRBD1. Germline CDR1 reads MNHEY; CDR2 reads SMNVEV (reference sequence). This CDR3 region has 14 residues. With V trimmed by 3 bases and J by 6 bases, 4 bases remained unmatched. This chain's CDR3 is CASSFQGASQPQHF. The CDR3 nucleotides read TGTGCCAGCAGTTTCCAGGGGGCGAGTCAGCCCCAGCATTTT.